The clone carrying this T cell receptor (beta chain) was counted between two and nine times. The antigen is unknown. This specimen belongs to a study of beta chain features in type 1 diabetes. Whole-study findings and limits: Type 1 diabetes patients had TCRB CDR3s that were shorter (moderately but significantly so) in all four CD4+ subsets. With patients and controls alike, PCR might favor shorter templates to an equal degree. Sequencing of cDNA might inflate the share of cells that strongly express TCR.

The isolated RNA, all of it, was reverse transcribed, so expressed TCRB transcripts were what got sequenced. Sequencing was performed with immunoSEQ multiplex PCR; in TCRdb, only in-frame clones are kept and a portion is missing. Here the sample spans 110,000 to 150,000 clones, about 9.1% being singletons. This CDR3 comprises 14 residues. Germline trimming cut 6 bases from V and 8 bases from J; bases unmatched to any gene: 5. Germline V gene lookup returns CDR1 SGHTA and CDR2 FQGNSA. Sequenced material: central memory CD4+ T cells from blood. The genes are TRBV7-2 and TRBJ1-4; 11 nucleotides agree with TRBD1. This sequence was found in a woman between 40 and 50 years old in good health. CDR3 protein: CASRPDRGPEKLFF. The DNA for the CDR3 is TGTGCCAGCAGACCGGACAGGGGGCCCGAAAAACTGTTTTTT.